This T cell receptor beta chain was identified in a study of blood T cell repertoires in COVID-19. Study in general: Nucleic acid was either cDNA or gDNA, and it came from T cells, B-cell-depleted T cells, or PBMCs.

The protocol was immunoSEQ multiplex PCR, while the TCRdb copy is restricted to in-frame clones and leaves out a portion. The profile covers about 120,000 clones, with 65% to 80% appearing a single time and 2% to 3% taken by the ten largest. Per germline, CDR1 MNHEY and CDR2 SMNVEV (reference sequence). V trimming: 3 bases; J trimming: 7 bases; junction bases outside the gene matches: 8. The CDR3 runs to 14 residues. This sequence joins TRBV27 and TRBJ2-7; 8 nucleotides agree with TRBD1. The receptor's source is a man in his forties or fifties with acute or convalescent COVID-19. Sequencing was carried out using peripheral blood. The CDR3 region is CASSLSRGQGEQYF. The DNA for the CDR3 is TGTGCCAGCAGTTTGAGCAGGGGGCAAGGGGAGCAGTACTTC.